These T cell receptor beta chains were read from a single sample in a study of shared clonotypes between healthy human individuals. The data were produced by immunoSEQ multiplex PCR, yet TCRdb's version contains in-frame clones alone and is incomplete. The sample yields hundreds of thousands of clones, roughly 79% seen once. The sequencing input was PBMCs. The receptors stem from a woman in her thirties or forties in good health. Some clones in this sample may be carry-over from other donors' samples. CDR3s include the opening cysteine and the closing phenylalanine or tryptophan. D genes are given only for firm matches. The listing skips clone size in some rows; elsewhere it reads once, few, many or a size class.

v_call	d_call	clone_size	j_call	cdr3_aa	cdr3_nt
TRBV28	.	.	TRBJ1-2	CASRLMGVGGYTF	TGTGCCAGCAGACTAATGGGGGTAGGTGGCTACACCTTC
TRBV21-1	.	.	TRBJ1-5	CASSKGHGQGSNQPQHF	TGTGCCAGCAGCAAAGGACACGGCCAGGGGAGCAATCAGCCCCAGCATTTT
TRBV4-2	TRBD1	.	TRBJ2-5	CASSRRQGPEETQYF	TGTGCCAGCAGCCGCCGACAGGGGCCGGAAGAGACCCAGTACTTC
TRBV7-2	.	.	TRBJ2-5	CASSFLGRAETQYF	TGTGCCAGCAGCTTCTTAGGACGAGCCGAGACCCAGTACTTC
TRBV7-2	.	once	TRBJ2-7	CASSLDHSSYEQYF	TGTGCCAGCAGCTTAGACCATAGCTCCTACGAGCAGTACTTC
TRBV11-2	TRBD1	.	TRBJ2-3	CASSLDRMTDTQYF	TGTGCCAGCAGCTTGGACAGGATGACTGATACGCAGTATTTT
TRBV7-9	.	.	TRBJ1-1	CASSLDGTNTEAFF	TGTGCCAGCAGCTTAGATGGCACCAACACTGAAGCTTTCTTT
TRBV28	.	few	TRBJ1-1	CASREGPAGHTEAFF	TGTGCCAGCAGAGAAGGGCCGGCGGGGCACACTGAAGCTTTCTTT
TRBV19	.	many	TRBJ2-7	CASSPGVPYEQYF	TGTGCCAGTTCCCCCGGGGTACCCTACGAGCAGTACTTC
TRBV15	.	.	TRBJ2-6	CATSRDLAGANVLTF	TGTGCCACCAGCAGAGATCTGGCCGGGGCCAACGTCCTGACTTTC
TRBV4-1	.	.	TRBJ2-3	CASSQGLTGTSTDTQYF	TGCGCCAGCAGCCAAGGTCTGACAGGCACTAGCACAGATACGCAGTATTTT
TRBV29-1	.	.	TRBJ2-5	CSHDSGQETQYF	TGCAGCCATGACAGCGGACAAGAGACCCAGTACTTC
TRBV27	.	many	TRBJ2-7	CASSLSAAYEQYF	TGTGCCAGCAGTTTATCAGCGGCCTACGAGCAGTACTTC
TRBV4-3	.	.	TRBJ2-5	CASSQDLFRGRGETQYF	TGCGCCAGCAGCCAAGATCTGTTCCGAGGGAGAGGAGAGACCCAGTACTTC
TRBV11-2	TRBD2	.	TRBJ2-2	CASSSSGKGGELFF	TGTGCCAGCAGCTCCAGCGGGAAAGGCGGGGAGCTGTTTTTT
TRBV27	.	.	TRBJ1-1	CASRGREDGHTEAFF	TGTGCCAGCAGAGGTCGTGAGGACGGGCACACTGAAGCTTTCTTT
TRBV5-4	TRBD2	.	TRBJ2-3	CASSLGLAEDTQYF	TGTGCCAGCAGCTTGGGACTAGCAGAAGATACGCAGTATTTT
TRBV5-8	.	.	TRBJ2-1	CASSLRGGLYNEQFF	TGTGCCAGCAGCTTGCGTGGGGGCCTATACAATGAGCAGTTCTTC
TRBV5-1	.	.	TRBJ2-6	CASSLLTISSGANVLTF	TGCGCCAGCAGCTTGCTAACCATAAGCTCTGGGGCCAACGTCCTGACTTTC
TRBV5-1	TRBD1	.	TRBJ1-3	CASSQGQATSGNTIYF	TGCGCCAGCAGCCAGGGACAGGCGACCTCTGGAAACACCATATATTTT
TRBV5-4	TRBD2	.	TRBJ2-1	CASSRLAESYNEQFF	TGTGCCAGCAGCCGTCTAGCGGAATCCTACAATGAGCAGTTCTTC
TRBV7-9	.	.	TRBJ2-7	CASSRVGADRYEQYF	TGTGCCAGCAGCCGTGTGGGGGCGGATCGGTACGAGCAGTACTTC
TRBV4-2	.	.	TRBJ1-2	CASSQGTLSYGYTF	TGTGCCAGCAGCCAAGGGACACTGAGCTATGGCTACACCTTC
TRBV5-1	TRBD1	.	TRBJ1-2	CASSAGQGIAGYTF	TGCGCCAGCAGCGCGGGACAGGGGATTGCTGGCTACACCTTC
TRBV15	.	.	TRBJ1-5	CATSRAGVGQPQHF	TGTGCCACCAGCAGAGCTGGGGTTGGTCAGCCCCAGCATTTT
TRBV7-2	TRBD1	.	TRBJ1-2	CASSLWGQGASTGGYTF	TGTGCCAGCAGCTTATGGGGACAGGGGGCGAGTACGGGTGGCTACACCTTC
TRBV7-3	TRBD2	.	TRBJ2-7	CASIRGTSVPFRPFEQYF	TGTGCCAGCATCCGCGGGACTAGCGTCCCCTTCCGGCCTTTTGAGCAGTACTTC
TRBV6-6	TRBD1	.	TRBJ2-1	CASSYQLGQGDNEQFF	TGTGCCAGCAGTTACCAATTAGGACAGGGCGACAATGAGCAGTTCTTC
TRBV4-1	TRBD2	.	TRBJ2-7	CASSQGPGAGGYEQYF	TGCGCCAGCAGCCAAGGCCCAGGGGCGGGGGGCTACGAGCAGTACTTC
TRBV2	.	.	TRBJ1-2	CANPDGFSNYGYTF	TGTGCCAACCCGGACGGGTTTTCTAACTATGGCTACACCTTC
TRBV5-4	.	.	TRBJ2-3	CASSLDTYPGDTQYF	TGTGCCAGCAGCTTGGATACATACCCCGGGGATACGCAGTATTTT
TRBV5-1	.	many	TRBJ2-7	CASRRPGAYEQYF	TGCGCCAGCCGCCGGCCGGGAGCCTACGAGCAGTACTTC
TRBV30	.	.	TRBJ1-1	CAWISTRTHMNTEAFF	TGTGCCTGGATTTCCACTAGGACCCACATGAACACTGAAGCTTTCTTT
TRBV5-4	.	.	TRBJ2-2	CASSLGPGRNTGELFF	TGTGCCAGCAGCTTGGGCCCGGGACGTAACACCGGGGAGCTGTTTTTT
TRBV10-3	.	.	TRBJ1-5	CAISASGIGWSRQPQHF	TGTGCCATCAGTGCTTCGGGGATCGGGTGGAGCAGGCAGCCCCAGCATTTT
TRBV2	.	.	TRBJ2-2	CASTPLASTGELFF	TGTGCCAGCACCCCGCTAGCAAGCACCGGGGAGCTGTTTTTT
TRBV9	.	.	TRBJ2-5	CASSIQGSETQYF	TGTGCCAGCAGCATACAGGGTTCCGAGACCCAGTACTTC
TRBV4-3	TRBD2	.	TRBJ2-1	CASSQDVRGRVFF	TGCGCCAGCAGCCAAGATGTGCGCGGGAGGGTGTTCTTC
TRBV18	TRBD1	.	TRBJ1-2	CASSPPVQGVIGYTF	TGTGCCAGCTCACCACCGGTACAGGGGGTAATTGGCTACACCTTC
TRBV7-2	TRBD1	.	TRBJ1-1	CASSFDRGDTEAFF	TGTGCCAGCAGCTTCGACAGGGGGGACACTGAAGCTTTCTTT
TRBV28	.	.	TRBJ2-7	CASKPWADNLYEQYF	TGTGCCAGCAAGCCATGGGCCGACAACCTCTACGAGCAGTACTTC
TRBV9	.	.	TRBJ2-6	CASSPPLGRSGANVLTF	TGTGCCAGCAGCCCTCCCCTTGGGAGGTCTGGGGCCAACGTCCTGACTTTC
TRBV5-8	.	.	TRBJ1-2	CASSPDRTYGYTF	TGTGCCAGCAGCCCCGATAGGACCTATGGCTACACCTTC
TRBV6-5	.	.	TRBJ2-2	CASSRGSVGELFF	TGTGCCAGCAGTCGTGGGAGCGTCGGGGAGCTGTTTTTT
TRBV6-5	.	.	TRBJ1-1	CASRKEQRAFF	TGTGCCAGCAGAAAGGAACAACGAGCTTTCTTT
TRBV19	TRBD1	few	TRBJ1-1	CASTDRGRLNTEAFF	TGTGCCAGTACGGACAGGGGGCGCCTGAACACTGAAGCTTTCTTT
TRBV5-4	.	.	TRBJ2-7	CASSLDMTYEQYF	TGTGCCAGCAGCTTGGACATGACCTACGAGCAGTACTTC
TRBV5-6	TRBD1	.	TRBJ1-1	CASSSPTGAGEAFF	TGTGCCAGCAGCTCACCCACAGGGGCGGGTGAAGCTTTCTTT
TRBV6-1	.	.	TRBJ1-3	CASSQGPPGGNTIYF	TGTGCCAGCAGCCAAGGACCTCCGGGTGGAAACACCATATATTTT
TRBV7-3	.	.	TRBJ2-3	CASSGGDRSTDTQYF	TGTGCCAGCAGCGGAGGGGACAGATCCACAGATACGCAGTATTTT
TRBV2	.	.	TRBJ1-5	CASTGGGVQPQHF	TGTGCCAGCACGGGGGGGGGTGTCCAGCCCCAGCATTTT
TRBV27	.	.	TRBJ2-1	CASSQARGFYNEQFF	TGTGCCAGCAGTCAGGCGAGGGGCTTCTACAATGAGCAGTTCTTC
TRBV19	.	.	TRBJ2-2	CASMVRTGELFF	TGTGCCAGTATGGTAAGGACCGGGGAGCTGTTTTTT
TRBV5-1	.	.	TRBJ2-1	CASSLAGLAYNEQFF	TGCGCCAGCAGCTTGGCCGGGCTAGCCTACAATGAGCAGTTCTTC
TRBV6-5	.	.	TRBJ2-1	CASRDGTEQFF	TGTGCCAGCAGAGATGGGACTGAGCAGTTCTTC
TRBV9	TRBD1	.	TRBJ1-4	CASSAIQGAGEKLFF	TGTGCCAGCAGCGCCATACAGGGGGCGGGCGAAAAACTGTTTTTT
TRBV9	TRBD1	.	TRBJ1-2	CASSTQGDRSGYTF	TGTGCCAGCAGCACACAGGGGGACAGATCTGGCTACACCTTC
TRBV6-5	TRBD1	.	TRBJ1-1	CASSYQGQGATEAFF	TGTGCCAGCAGTTACCAGGGACAGGGGGCCACTGAAGCTTTCTTT
TRBV5-4	TRBD2	.	TRBJ2-7	CASSLQPGLATSEQYF	TGTGCCAGCAGCTTGCAGCCGGGACTAGCAACCAGCGAGCAGTACTTC